The clone carrying this T cell receptor beta chain appeared a single time. Clones were read by immunoSEQ multiplex PCR, and TCRdb kept only the in-frame ones, dropping some. The sample includes about 68,000 clones, 90% seen only once; the top ten take 1.5%. This sample was included in a study of T cell changes during pregnancy in multiple sclerosis. This TCR was sampled from a female donor with multiple sclerosis, enrolled in a pregnancy study. This material consisted of peripheral blood, taken in the third trimester of pregnancy.

The chain's CDR3 is CASSASGVGSPLHF. DNA of the CDR3: TGTGCCAGCAGTGCGTCAGGGGTTGGTTCACCCCTCCACTTT. The chain combines TRBV25-1 with TRBJ1-6; maybe TRBD1 (6 bases). Trimming removed 4 bases from V and 9 bases from J, with 13 bases in between. The germline V gene encodes CDR1 MGHDK and CDR2 SYGVNS. CDR3 size: 14 residues.